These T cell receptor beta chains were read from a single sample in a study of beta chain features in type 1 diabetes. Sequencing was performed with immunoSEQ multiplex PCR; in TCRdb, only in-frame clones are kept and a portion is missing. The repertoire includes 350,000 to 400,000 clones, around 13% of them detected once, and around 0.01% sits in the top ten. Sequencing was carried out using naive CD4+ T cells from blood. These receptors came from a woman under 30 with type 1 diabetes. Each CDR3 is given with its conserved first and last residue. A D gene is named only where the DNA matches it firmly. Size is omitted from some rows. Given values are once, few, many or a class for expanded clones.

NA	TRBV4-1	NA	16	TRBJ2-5	TGCGCCAGCAGCCAAGAACCTCCTCTGGGTGGCGGGACCCAGTACTTC	CASSQEPPLGGGTQYF
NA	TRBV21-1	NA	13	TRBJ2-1	TGTGCCAGCCGTTCTAGGACCTACAATGAGCAGTTCTTC	CASRSRTYNEQFF
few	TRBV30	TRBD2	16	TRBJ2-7	TGTGCCTGGAGGAGGCGGTGGGCGGGAGCGGCTTACGAGCAGTACTTC	CAWRRRWAGAAYEQYF
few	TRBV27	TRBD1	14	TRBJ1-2	TGTGCTTCGCGCCGGGGACAGGGCGGTTCTGGCTACACCTTC	CASRRGQGGSGYTF
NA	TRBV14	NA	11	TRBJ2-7	TGTGCCAGCAGCGACTTCTACGAGCAGTACTTC	CASSDFYEQYF
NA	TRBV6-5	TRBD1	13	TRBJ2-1	TGTGCCAGCAGTAGCCGCACCCGGGACAGATCGTTCTTC	CASSSRTRDRSFF
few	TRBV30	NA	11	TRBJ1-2	TGTGCCTGGACCGGGGGTCTGGGCTACACCTTC	CAWTGGLGYTF
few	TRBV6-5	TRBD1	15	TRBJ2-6	TGTGCCAGCAGCCGACAGGGGGCTGGGGCCAACGTCCTGACTTTC	CASSRQGAGANVLTF
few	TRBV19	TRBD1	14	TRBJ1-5	TGTGCCAGTAGTCCCAGGGGGGAAAGGCAGCCCCAGCATTTT	CASSPRGERQPQHF
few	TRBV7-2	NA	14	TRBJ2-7	TGTGCCAGCAGCTTAGGTGTTAGCGGATACGAGCAGTACTTC	CASSLGVSGYEQYF
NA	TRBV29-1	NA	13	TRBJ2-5	TGCAGCGCTGGGTCCGGGTACCAAGAGACCCAGTACTTC	CSAGSGYQETQYF
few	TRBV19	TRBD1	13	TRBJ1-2	TGTGCCAGTACCCCGGGACAGGGCTATGGCTACACCTTC	CASTPGQGYGYTF
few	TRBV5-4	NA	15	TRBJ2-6	TGTGCCAGCAGCTACCCCGGCTCTGGGGCCAACGTCCTGACTTTC	CASSYPGSGANVLTF
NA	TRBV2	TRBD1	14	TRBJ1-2	TGTGCCAGCAGAGCAACAGGGGGCAACTATGGCTACACCTTC	CASRATGGNYGYTF
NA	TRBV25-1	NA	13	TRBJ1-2	TGTGCCAGCAGTGATGACCACGGGGTGGTTTCCACCTTC	CASSDDHGVVSTF
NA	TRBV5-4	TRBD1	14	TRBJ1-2	TGTGCCAGCAGCGAAGGGACAGAACCCTATGGCTACACCTTC	CASSEGTEPYGYTF
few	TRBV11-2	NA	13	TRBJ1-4	TGTGCCAGCGGCCGGGATCGCGGTGAAAAACTGTTTTTT	CASGRDRGEKLFF
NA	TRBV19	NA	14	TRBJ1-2	TGTGCCAGTAGTATACCTACAGGGATCCCTGGCTACACCTTC	CASSIPTGIPGYTF
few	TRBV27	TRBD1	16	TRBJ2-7	TGTGCCAGCAGTTCCAATCCGGGACAGCGTCTCTACGAGCAGTACTTC	CASSSNPGQRLYEQYF
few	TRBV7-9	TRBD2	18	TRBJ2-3	TGTGCCAGCAGCCCCTCCGGTAGGAGACTAGCGGGTCCAGATACGCAGTATTTT	CASSPSGRRLAGPDTQYF
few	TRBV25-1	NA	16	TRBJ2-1	TGTGCCAGCAGTGGCCCGGACAGTTCGTCCTACAATGAGCAGTTCTTC	CASSGPDSSSYNEQFF
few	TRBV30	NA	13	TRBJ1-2	TGTGCCTGGAGTTGGGGGCGAGGTGTTGGCTACACCTTC	CAWSWGRGVGYTF
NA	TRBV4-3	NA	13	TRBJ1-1	TGCGCCAGCAGCCAGACAGGGAACACTGAAGCTTTCTTT	CASSQTGNTEAFF
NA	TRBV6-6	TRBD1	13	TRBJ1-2	TGTGCCAGCAGCCACGGGACAGGGGGTGGCTACACCTTC	CASSHGTGGGYTF
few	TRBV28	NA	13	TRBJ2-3	TGTGCCAGCAGTGCCGGTAGCACAGATACGCAGTATTTT	CASSAGSTDTQYF
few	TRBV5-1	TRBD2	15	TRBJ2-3	TGCGCCAGCAGCGGGACTAGCGGCTACACAGATACGCAGTATTTT	CASSGTSGYTDTQYF
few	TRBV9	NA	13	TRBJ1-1	TGTGCCAGCAGCGAGACAGCTGACACTGAAGCTTTCTTT	CASSETADTEAFF
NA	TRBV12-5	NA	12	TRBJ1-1	TGTGCTAGTGGTCCTGGACTCACTGAAGCTTTCTTT	CASGPGLTEAFF
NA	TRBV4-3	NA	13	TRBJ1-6	TGCGCCAGCAGCCAAGATTCGTCGGGTCCCCTCCACTTT	CASSQDSSGPLHF
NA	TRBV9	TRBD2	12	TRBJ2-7	TGTGCCAGCAGCGCGACTAGCTCCGAGCAGTACTTC	CASSATSSEQYF
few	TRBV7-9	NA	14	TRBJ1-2	TGTGCCAGCAGCCTAGCTCAGGGCTTCTATGGCTACACCTTC	CASSLAQGFYGYTF
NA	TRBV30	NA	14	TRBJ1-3	TGTGCCCGTAAGGGGAAACCTGGCGGAAACACCATATATTTT	CARKGKPGGNTIYF
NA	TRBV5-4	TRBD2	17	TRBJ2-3	TGCGCCAGCAGCCAAGTCGGTGGACTAGCGGGGGGTGGTACGCAGTATTTT	CASSQVGGLAGGGTQYF
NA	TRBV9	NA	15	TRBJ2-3	TGTGCCAGCAGCGTGATAGCGGACAACACAGATACGCAGTATTTT	CASSVIADNTDTQYF
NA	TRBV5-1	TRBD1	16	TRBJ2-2	TGCGCCAGCAGCCCCGGAACAGGGGCCCTCACCGGGGAGCTGTTTTTT	CASSPGTGALTGELFF
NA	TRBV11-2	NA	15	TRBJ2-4	TGTGCCAGCAGCTTTGTGGGGCTAGCCAAAAACATTCAGTACTTC	CASSFVGLAKNIQYF
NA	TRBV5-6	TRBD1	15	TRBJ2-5	TGTGCCAGCAGCCTGGGACAGGGGTTAGCAGAGACCCAGTACTTC	CASSLGQGLAETQYF
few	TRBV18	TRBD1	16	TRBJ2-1	TGTGCCAGCTCTTTAGGACAGGGGAGCTCCTACAATGAGCAGTTCTTC	CASSLGQGSSYNEQFF
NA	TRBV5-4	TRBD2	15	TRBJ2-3	TGTGCCAGCCGTAGGGTAAGCGGGGACACAGATACGCAGTATTTT	CASRRVSGDTDTQYF
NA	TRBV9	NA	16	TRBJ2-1	TGTGCCAGCAGCGTAGGTCTTGCGGGGCCCTACAATGAGCAGTTCTTC	CASSVGLAGPYNEQFF
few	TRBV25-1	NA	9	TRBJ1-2	TGTCAATTCGAGGATGGCTACACCTTC	CQFEDGYTF
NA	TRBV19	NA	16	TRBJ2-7	TGTGCCAGTAGCCCTGGGCTAGCGCGAGAGGCCTACGAGCAGTACTTC	CASSPGLAREAYEQYF
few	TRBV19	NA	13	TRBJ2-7	TGTGCCAGTAGCGGGGGTCCCACCTACGAGCAGTACTTC	CASSGGPTYEQYF
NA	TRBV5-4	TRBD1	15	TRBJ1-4	TGTGCCAGCAGCTCGCGACAGGGCGACGGAGAAAAACTGTTTTTT	CASSSRQGDGEKLFF
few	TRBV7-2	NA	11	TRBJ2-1	TGTGCCAGCAGGCGCTCGGAGACTCAGTTCTTC	CASRRSETQFF
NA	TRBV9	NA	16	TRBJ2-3	TGTGCCAGCAGCCCCCGAGGGGGAGGGAGCACAGATACGCAGTATTTT	CASSPRGGGSTDTQYF
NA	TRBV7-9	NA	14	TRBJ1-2	TGTGCCAGCAGCTTAGGGAGGGCAAGATATGGCTACACCTTC	CASSLGRARYGYTF
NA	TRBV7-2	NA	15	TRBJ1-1	TGTGCCAGCAGGCCTGCCGGGGCGGGGGATCGGGGAGCTTTCTTT	CASRPAGAGDRGAFF
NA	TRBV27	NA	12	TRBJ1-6	TGTGCCAGCAGTTCGCAGGCTTTACCCCTCCACTTT	CASSSQALPLHF
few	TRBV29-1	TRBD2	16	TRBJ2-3	TGCAGCGTTGAGTCATCTAGCGGGCCATACACAGATACGCAGTATTTT	CSVESSSGPYTDTQYF
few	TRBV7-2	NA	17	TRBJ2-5	TGTGCCAGCAGCCCGAGGGACACGGCGAAGAGTGGAGAGACCCAGTACTTC	CASSPRDTAKSGETQYF
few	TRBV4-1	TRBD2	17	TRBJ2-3	TGCGCCAGCAGCCGGCAACCGACTAGCGGAGGGGCTGAGACGCAGTATTTT	CASSRQPTSGGAETQYF
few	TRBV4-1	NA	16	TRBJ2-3	TGCGCCAGCAGCCAAGATCGGGCGGGGCTCACAGATACGCAGTATTTT	CASSQDRAGLTDTQYF
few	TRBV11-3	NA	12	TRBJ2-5	TGTGCCAGCAGCCCCGAGGGAGAGACCCAGTACTTC	CASSPEGETQYF
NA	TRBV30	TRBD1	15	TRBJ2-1	TGTGCCTGGCAAGGACAGGCGAGCTCCTACAATGAGCAGTTCTTC	CAWQGQASSYNEQFF